Sequencing of this T cell receptor beta chain was carried out in a study of sequential checkpoint blockade in melanoma. Study in general: Arm A got nivolumab then ipilimumab; arm B the reverse, 1:1. After both sequences, patients received maintenance nivolumab.

TCRdb's table, derived via immunoSEQ multiplex PCR, lists solely in-frame clones and lacks some. The table lists about 17,000 clones, about two thirds of them singletons, with about a fifth in the top ten. As to treatment: randomized to nivolumab then ipilimumab (arm A) or the reverse (arm B). DNA-damaging chemotherapy had not been given to any patient beforehand. From thawed PBMCs, live CD3+CD8+ cells negative for CD19 and CD56 were sorted. This material consisted of CD8+ T cells sorted from blood (inferred from file names), taken from a patient given nivolumab and ipilimumab in sequence. The TCR was taken from a human donor with melanoma.

In DNA, the CDR3 is TGTGCCAGCAGCACTCATAGGGGAGGCGATAACAATCAGCCCCAGCATTTT. This codes for CASSTHRGGDNNQPQHF. This sequence joins TRBV28 and TRBJ1-5; D might be TRBD1 (5 bases). Germline-derived CDR1 and CDR2 are MDHEN and SYDVKM. Trimming shortened V by 6 bases and J by 3 bases, and 21 bases separated the two germline ends. The length of the CDR3 is 17 residues.